This T cell receptor beta chain was captured in a study of regulatory T cells in long-lasting Graves disease. Study details: Those Graves' patients who were newly diagnosed had been on antithyroid drugs under 3 months.

On this clonotype itself: Antigen specificity is unknown.

TCR beta libraries were built with iRepertoire HTBI primers and Arm-PCR of CDR3 regions. TCRdb processed the multiplex PCR reads anew with MiXCR; each CDR3 protein has one entry. Of 240,000 or so distinct CDR3 sequences in the sample, 20% are singletons; the top ten hold 14%. Points from the study as a whole: Less diverse TCR repertoires were seen in persistent Graves' patients than in newly diagnosed ones. Researchers reported studying only peripheral blood, not thyroid tissue. TRBV28 was favored in persistent disease, as were TRBJ1-2 and TRBJ2-5.

Time point here: newly diagnosed GD, antithyroid drugs for less than 3 months. Extracted RNA from PBMCs served as the source of the TCR library. Germline CDR1 is GTSNPN and CDR2 is SVGIG (reference sequence). This CDR3 is built from 13 residues. The V gene end was trimmed by 2 bases and the J gene end by 5 bases; junction bases not matched to a gene: 6. The TCR originated in a female donor with Graves disease. The sample here was peripheral blood mononuclear cells (PBMCs), taken at new diagnosis, from a patient treated with antithyroid drugs. The V call is TRBV30, the J call TRBJ2-7, with TRBD1 identical over 7 bases. The CDR3 DNA follows: TGTGCCTGGAGTAAGACAGGGCTCGACGAGCAGTACTTC. Translated, it gives CAWSKTGLDEQYF.